These T cell receptor beta chains were read from a single sample in a study of cytomegalovirus exposure and HLA in healthy donors. TCRdb keeps only in-frame clones here, not all; method: immunoSEQ multiplex PCR. The table includes some 180,000 clones, roughly 80% detected once. Sequenced sample: PBMCs. These receptors were taken from a man between 35 and 55 years old in good health and CMV-seronegative. The CDR3 runs from the conserved cysteine through the conserved F or W. The order of the fields is CDR3 protein, J gene, V gene, clone size. Clone size is shown for a subset of rows, as once, few, many or a class of expanded clone.

CASSPRTSGREVQYF | TRBJ2-3 | TRBV28 | .
CSVGWPNTEAFF | TRBJ1-1 | TRBV29-1 | .
CASSLGLAGPTSTDTQYF | TRBJ2-3 | TRBV7-9 | .
CASSDWTGVNEQYF | TRBJ2-7 | TRBV2 | .
CASSFTSGSSTDTQYF | TRBJ2-3 | TRBV11-2 | .
CASSLAGGKQTQYF | TRBJ2-5 | TRBV7-2 | .
CASRGSQAGRGTDTQYF | TRBJ2-3 | TRBV5-1 | few
CASSGRGGTDTQYF | TRBJ2-3 | TRBV7-9 | .
CASKVAESYNEQFF | TRBJ2-1 | TRBV7-2 | few
CAGRQGGAYEQYF | TRBJ2-7 | TRBV28 | .
CASSQVRGTRGGYTF | TRBJ1-2 | TRBV4-3 | .
CAWSPKTELGLHRNNEQFF | TRBJ2-1 | TRBV30 | .
CASSLLREFSYEQYF | TRBJ2-7 | TRBV7-9 | .
CASSAGGSYNEQFF | TRBJ2-1 | TRBV11-3 | once
CASSPASGAQETQYF | TRBJ2-5 | TRBV7-2 | .
CASSHSPAQVDYGYTF | TRBJ1-2 | TRBV4-1 | .
CASSITETDTQYF | TRBJ2-3 | TRBV19 | .
CASSTQGVRGNTIYF | TRBJ1-3 | TRBV7-2 | .
CSVVGLAGNEQFF | TRBJ2-1 | TRBV29-1 | .
CASSEGSGQPKETQYF | TRBJ2-5 | TRBV2 | .
CASSLVEDTQYF | TRBJ2-3 | TRBV5-1 | .
CASSFLGQGKNIQYF | TRBJ2-4 | TRBV11-2 | .